The T cell receptor beta chain under discussion was sequenced for a study of spatial heterogeneity in lung cancer. This clonotype showed up many times. Time point described: blood at routine non-recurrence follow-up after resection. Researchers sequenced whole RNA taken from tumor, nontumor lung or frozen PBMC without sorting. TCRdb processed the 5' RACE reads anew with MiXCR; each CDR3 protein has one entry. The profile shows approximately 30,000 distinct CDR3 sequences, more than 9% of them singletons. Looked up from germline, CDR1 is LGHDT and CDR2 is YNNKEL (reference sequence). This CDR3 comprises 18 residues. Trimming took 1 base from V and 1 from J, leaving 18 bases between them.

The chain recombines TRBV3-1 with TRBJ2-3, with a possible D match to TRBD2 (6 bases). The specimen was PBMCs, collected at follow-up. The sequence derives from a female donor with early-stage non-small cell lung cancer. In DNA, the CDR3 is TGTGCCAGCAGCCAAGCGAAGCTAGCGACGGGAGGCACAGATACGCAGTATTTT. Protein sequence: CASSQAKLATGGTDTQYF.